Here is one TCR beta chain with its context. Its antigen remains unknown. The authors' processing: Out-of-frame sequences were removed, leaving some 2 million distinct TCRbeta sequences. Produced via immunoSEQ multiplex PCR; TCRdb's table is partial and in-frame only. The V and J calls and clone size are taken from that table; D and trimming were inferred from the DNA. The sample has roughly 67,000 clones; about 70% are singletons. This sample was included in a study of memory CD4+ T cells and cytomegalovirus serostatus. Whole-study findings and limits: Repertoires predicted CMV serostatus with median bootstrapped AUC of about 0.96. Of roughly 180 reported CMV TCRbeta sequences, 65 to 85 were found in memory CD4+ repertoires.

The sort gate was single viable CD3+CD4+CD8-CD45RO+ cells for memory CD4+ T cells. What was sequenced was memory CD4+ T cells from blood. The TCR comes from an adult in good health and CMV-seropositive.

The CDR3 nucleotides are TGTGCCAGCAGTTTTAGTGGCAGGGACTATGGCTACACCTTC. It encodes CASSFSGRDYGYTF. V and J are TRBV28 and TRBJ1-2; possibly TRBD1 for D (5 bases). The V gene lost 3 bases and the J gene lost 3 bases, with 11 bases spanning the gap. CDR1 MDHEN and CDR2 SYDVKM come from the germline V gene. There are 14 residues in the CDR3.